This TCR beta chain was sequenced during a study of T cell responses to AZD1222 COVID-19 vaccine (dated by TCRdb to the early 2020s). Describing the broader study: AZD1222 recipients given second doses at about 4 weeks or at about 12 weeks were pooled, since spike-specific TCR depth and breadth were not found to differ between the two schedules. A total of approximately 230 trial participants underwent TCR sequencing, of whom 207 received two doses of AZD1222 and around 26 received two doses of the MenACWY control vaccine. Trial participants were enrolled by age into 18-55, 56-69 and 70-plus year subgroups, with approximately 150, 30 and 60 TCR-sequenced participants respectively.

The time point label here, explained by the study, means: baseline before first vaccination. The vaccinee samples were drawn from two UK trials, COV001 and COV002, one of which was a single-blind randomized controlled phase 2/3 trial testing AZD1222 (ChAdOx1 nCoV-19) in healthy adults. For TCRbeta chain sequencing, PBMC samples from trial participants were taken at day 0 and at day 28 after the second dose. To note about this clone: Its cognate antigen has yet to be identified. One junction end does not reproduce the germline sequence, and a read error may be involved.

From its cysteine to its phenylalanine, the CDR3 spans 14 amino acids. Only the CDR3 DNA stays, 42 bases, in frame from base 1. In the germline V gene, CDR1 corresponds to LGHNA and CDR2 to YNFKEQ. The study at large found these results: Reportedly, almost half of the unique spike-specific TCRs recognized epitopes lying outside the regions that are mutated in the B.1.351 and B.1.1.7 variants. Only a handful of AZD1222 recipients were SARS-CoV-2 seropositive at baseline, limiting conclusions about previously exposed vaccinees. Because no samples from the day 14 peak response were available, repertoires could be characterized only after the peak T cell response. CD4 TCRs associated with the vaccine covered the entire spike protein, and the dominant responses were in regions 160-218 and 743-854. In the small 56-69-year group, the increase in depth fell short of significance, most likely because of low power. Participants were mostly white British and included more females than males, and it was suggested by the authors that clonal diversity may have been underestimated. After two AZD1222 doses, spike-specific TCR breadth and depth were significantly higher than at day 0 and than in MenACWY recipients.

The CDR3 regions of human TCRbeta chains were subjected to immunosequencing. The study's own analysis went as follows. TCRs in the repertoires were matched against a reference library of SARS-CoV-2-specific TCRs that had been generated with the MIRA antigen-specificity platform. Breadth meant the fraction of unique TCRs that were SARS-CoV-2-associated, whereas depth meant the fraction of total T cells that were SARS-CoV-2-associated. Using the MIRA data, every spike-specific TCR was mapped to the spike region that the TCR reacted to and assigned to either a CD4 or a CD8 class. Log10-transformed breadth and depth values were compared by one-way ANOVA with Sidak's multiple comparisons tests. Drawn from immuneACCESS, this table holds only the in-frame rearrangements with V and J called that TCRdb kept. Clones are partly lost; checked studies trace under half to an unresolved V gene and leave the rest unexplained. For V, J and clone size, that table is used; D and trimming come from the DNA. The sample contains fewer than 200,000 clones, more than 90% of them found a single time. In total, the top ten clones hold around 3% of the sample.

This receptor was identified in an adult in good health. The chain joins TRBV4-2 to TRBJ2-7; 8 junctional bases match TRBD2. Specimen: peripheral blood, collected on day 0 of AZD1222 vaccination. The CDR3 protein sequence reads: CASTQGGGPYEQYF. DNA sequence: TGTGCCAGCACCCAAGGCGGGGGGCCCTACGAGCAGTACTTC.